These 9 T cell receptor beta chains were all obtained from the same sample, sequenced in a study of blood T cell repertoires in COVID-19. Clones were read by immunoSEQ multiplex PCR, and TCRdb kept only the in-frame ones, dropping some. This sample has over 150,000 clones, with about 75% found just once. Sequenced: peripheral blood. All receptors come from a woman between 70 and 85 years old with acute or convalescent COVID-19.

The chain joins TRBV5-1 to TRBJ1-4; tentative D call: TRBD1 (6 bases). CDR3 size: 15 residues. Per the germline V gene, CDR1 is SGHRS and CDR2 is YFSETQ. Trimming cost V 5 bases and J 7 bases, with 18 bases left between them. Here the CDR3 reads CASRDNRDGGEKLFF. The DNA of the CDR3 is TGCGCCAGCAGAGATAACAGGGATGGTGGTGAAAAACTGTTTTTT.

This sequence joins TRBV29-1 and TRBJ1-2; 10 nucleotides agree with TRBD1. The V segment lost 3 bases and the J segment 7 bases; nucleotides outside the gene matches: 11. The CDR3 consists of 15 residues. Germline loops: CDR1 SQVTM, CDR2 ANQGSEA. For the CDR3, the DNA is TGCAGCGTTGACGGGACAGGGGTTAGTTTGGGTGGCTACACCTTC. Encoded protein: CSVDGTGVSLGGYTF. The entire variable domain, with the rest obtained from reference TRBV29-1 and TRBJ1-2, is as follows: SAVISQKPSRDICQRGTSLTIQCQVDSQVTMMFWYRQQPGQSLTLIATANQGSEATYESGFVIDKFPISRPNLTFSTLTVSNMSPEDSSIYLCSVDGTGVSLGGYTFGSGTRLTVV.

The CDR3 is CASKEANQETQYF. CDR3 sequence (DNA): TGTGCCAGCAAGGAAGCGAACCAAGAGACCCAGTACTTC. The V call is TRBV25-1, the J call TRBJ2-5, with no clear D. CDR3 length equals 13 residues. V was shortened by 7 bases and J by 0 bases, with 9 bases between the two germline ends. Germline V CDR1 and CDR2: MGHDK, SYGVNS.

The CDR3 DNA sequence: TGTGCCAGCACCTATCGGGGGGTAAACACTGGAAACACCATATATTTT. This sequence encodes CASTYRGVNTGNTIYF. This chain connects TRBV5-5 to TRBJ1-3, with D perhaps matching TRBD1 (5 bases). V shed 6 bases and J shed 2 bases, with 18 bases lying between them. This CDR3 region has 16 residues. CDR1 is SGHKS, CDR2 YYEKEE, per germline (reference sequence). The full variable domain, completed using reference TRBV5-5 and TRBJ1-3, is DAGVTQSPTHLIKTRGQQVTLRCSPISGHKSVSWYQQVLGQGPQFIFQYYEKEERGRGNFPDRFSARQFPNYSSELNVNALLLGDSALYLCASTYRGVNTGNTIYFGEGSWLTVV.

This chain links TRBV7-3 with TRBJ2-1, with 12 positions matching TRBD2. The trim removed 5 bases at V and 4 bases at J, leaving 3 bases unmatched. Germline V gene lookup returns CDR1 SGHTA and CDR2 FQGTGA. The CDR3 spans 15 residues. CDR3: CASSPGTSGYNEQFF. The DNA of the CDR3 is TGTGCCAGCAGCCCGGGGACTAGCGGGTACAATGAGCAGTTCTTC.

The chain employs TRBV7-9 and TRBJ2-3; no clear D. The germline CDR1 and CDR2 sequences are SEHNR and FQNEAQ (reference sequence). V dropped 0 bases and J dropped 3 bases, with 4 bases sitting between them. The CDR3 loop spans 13 amino acids. CDR3 sequence reads: CASSLARTDTQYF. CDR3 nucleotides: TGTGCCAGCAGCTTAGCTAGAACAGATACGCAGTATTTT.

The chain recombines TRBV9 with TRBJ2-2; TRBD1 matches at 9 bases. Trimming at V came to 0 bases and at J to 0 bases, leaving 0 bases not matched to a gene. The CDR3 is 16 amino acids. Germline CDR1 is SGDLS and CDR2 is YYNGEE. CDR3 DNA sequence: TGTGCCAGCAGCGTAGGACAGGGGGCGAACACCGGGGAGCTGTTTTTT. It translates to CASSVGQGANTGELFF.

The V gene is TRBV6-5, the J gene TRBJ1-4; 8 bases map to TRBD1. This CDR3 is 14 amino acids long. Trimming at V came to 5 bases and at J to 5 bases, leaving 4 bases not matched to a gene. Per germline, CDR1 MNHEY and CDR2 SVGAGI. The CDR3 region is CASSLRDRNEKLFF. The CDR3 coding sequence is TGTGCCAGCAGTCTCCGGGACAGGAATGAAAAACTGTTTTTT.

This chain links TRBV10-3 with TRBJ2-3, with 10 bases fitting TRBD2. The CDR3 spans 17 residues. The germline V gene encodes CDR1 ENHRY and CDR2 SYGVKD. The junction had 6 bases not matched to a gene; V was cut back by 0 bases and J by 3 bases. Here the CDR3 reads CAISESALAGRTDTQYF. CDR3 DNA sequence: TGTGCCATCAGTGAGTCTGCACTAGCGGGAAGGACAGATACGCAGTATTTT.